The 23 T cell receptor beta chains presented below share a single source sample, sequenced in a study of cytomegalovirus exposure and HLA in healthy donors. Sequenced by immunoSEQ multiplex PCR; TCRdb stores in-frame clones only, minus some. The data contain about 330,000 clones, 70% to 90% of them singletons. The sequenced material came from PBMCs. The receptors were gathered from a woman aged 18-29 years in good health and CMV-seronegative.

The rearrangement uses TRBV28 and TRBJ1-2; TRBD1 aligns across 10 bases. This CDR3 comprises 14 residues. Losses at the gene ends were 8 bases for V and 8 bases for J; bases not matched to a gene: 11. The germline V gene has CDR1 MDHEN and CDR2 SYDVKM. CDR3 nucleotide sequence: TGTGCCAGCGCAATCTGGGACAGGGGATCGGGCTACACCTTC. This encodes CASAIWDRGSGYTF.

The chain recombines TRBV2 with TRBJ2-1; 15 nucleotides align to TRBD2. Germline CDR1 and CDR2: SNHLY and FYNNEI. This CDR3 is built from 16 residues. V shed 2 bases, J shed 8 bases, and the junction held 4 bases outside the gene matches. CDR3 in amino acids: CASSESGTSGRHEQFF. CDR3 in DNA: TGTGCCAGCAGTGAATCGGGGACTAGCGGGAGGCATGAGCAGTTCTTC.

As DNA, the CDR3 is TGTGCCAGCAGTGAAGCGCTTCAAGGGACAGAGGGCTACACCTTC. It is translated as CASSEALQGTEGYTF. This chain uses TRBV2 with TRBJ1-2, with TRBD1 matching 7 bases. J was trimmed by 8 bases and V by 0 bases; bases with no gene match: 9. The CDR3 contains 15 residues. Per the germline V gene, CDR1 is SNHLY and CDR2 is FYNNEI.

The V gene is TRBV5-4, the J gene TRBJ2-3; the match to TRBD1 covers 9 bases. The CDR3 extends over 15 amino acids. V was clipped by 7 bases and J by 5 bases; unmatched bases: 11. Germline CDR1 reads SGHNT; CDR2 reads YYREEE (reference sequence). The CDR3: CASYRQGGLGDTQYF. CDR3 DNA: TGTGCCAGCTACAGACAGGGGGGCCTAGGAGATACGCAGTATTTT.

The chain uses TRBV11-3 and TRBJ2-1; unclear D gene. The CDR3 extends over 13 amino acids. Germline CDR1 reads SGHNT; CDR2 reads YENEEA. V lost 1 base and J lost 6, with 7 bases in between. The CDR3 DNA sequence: TGTGCCAGCAGCTTAGGCGTACCCAATGAGCAGTTCTTC. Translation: CASSLGVPNEQFF.

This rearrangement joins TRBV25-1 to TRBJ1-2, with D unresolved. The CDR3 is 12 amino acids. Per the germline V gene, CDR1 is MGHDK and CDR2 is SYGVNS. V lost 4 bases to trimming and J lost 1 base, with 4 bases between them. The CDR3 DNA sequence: TGTGCCAGCAGTGGCGGTAACTATGGCTACACCTTC. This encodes CASSGGNYGYTF.

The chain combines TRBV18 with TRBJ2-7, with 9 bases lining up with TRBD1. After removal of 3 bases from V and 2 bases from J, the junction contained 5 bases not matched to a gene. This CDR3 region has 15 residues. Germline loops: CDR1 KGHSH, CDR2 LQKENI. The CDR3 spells CASSPTGTGTYEQYF. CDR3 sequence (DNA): TGTGCCAGCTCACCTACCGGGACAGGGACCTACGAGCAGTACTTC.

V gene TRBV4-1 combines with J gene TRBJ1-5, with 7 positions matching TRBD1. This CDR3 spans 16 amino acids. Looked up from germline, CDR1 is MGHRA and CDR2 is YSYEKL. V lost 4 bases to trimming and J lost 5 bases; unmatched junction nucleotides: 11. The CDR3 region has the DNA TGCGCCAGCAGCCTGTCCCGACAGGGAGGAGATCAGCCCCAGCATTTT. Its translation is CASSLSRQGGDQPQHF.

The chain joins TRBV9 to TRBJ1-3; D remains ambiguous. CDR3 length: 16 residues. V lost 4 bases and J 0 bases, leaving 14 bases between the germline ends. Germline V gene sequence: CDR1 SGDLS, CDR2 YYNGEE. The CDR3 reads CASSSTPPYSGNTIYF. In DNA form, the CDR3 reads TGTGCCAGCAGCTCGACACCACCCTACTCTGGAAACACCATATATTTT.

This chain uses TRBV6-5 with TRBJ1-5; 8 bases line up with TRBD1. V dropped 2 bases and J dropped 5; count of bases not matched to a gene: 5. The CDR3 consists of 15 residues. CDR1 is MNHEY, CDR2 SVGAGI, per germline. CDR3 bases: TGTGCCAGCAGTTACCCCGGACAGGGCGATCAGCCCCAGCATTTT. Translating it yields CASSYPGQGDQPQHF.

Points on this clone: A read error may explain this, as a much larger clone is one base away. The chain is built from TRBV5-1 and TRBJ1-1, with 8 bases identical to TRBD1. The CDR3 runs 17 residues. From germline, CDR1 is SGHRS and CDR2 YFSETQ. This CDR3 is CASSLGQGAHMNIEAFF. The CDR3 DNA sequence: TGCGCCAGCAGCTTGGGTCAGGGGGCGCACATGAACATTGAAGCTTTCTTT.

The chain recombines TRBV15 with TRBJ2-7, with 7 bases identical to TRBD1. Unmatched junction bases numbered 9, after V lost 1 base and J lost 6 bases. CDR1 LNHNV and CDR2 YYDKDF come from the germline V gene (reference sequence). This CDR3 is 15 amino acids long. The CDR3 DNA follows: TGTGCCACCAGCAGAGGGACAGGTTCCCCCCCCGAGCAGTACTTC. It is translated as CATSRGTGSPPEQYF. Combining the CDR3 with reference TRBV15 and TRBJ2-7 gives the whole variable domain DAMVIQNPRYQVTQFGKPVTLSCSQTLNHNVMYWYQQKSSQAPKLLFHYYDKDFNNEADTPDNFQSRRPNTSFCFLDIRSPGLGDTAMYLCATSRGTGSPPEQYFGPGTRLTVT.

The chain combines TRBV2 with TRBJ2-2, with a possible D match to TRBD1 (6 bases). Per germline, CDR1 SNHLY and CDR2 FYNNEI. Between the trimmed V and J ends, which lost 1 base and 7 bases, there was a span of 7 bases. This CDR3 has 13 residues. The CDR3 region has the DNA TGTGCCAGCAGTGAAGGGACAGTCGGGGAGCTGTTTTTT. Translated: CASSEGTVGELFF.

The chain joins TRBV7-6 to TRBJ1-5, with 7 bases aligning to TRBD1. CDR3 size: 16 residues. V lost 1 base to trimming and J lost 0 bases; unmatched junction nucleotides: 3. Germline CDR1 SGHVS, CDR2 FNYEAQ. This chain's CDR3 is CASSLGQGLSNQPQHF. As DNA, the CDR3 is TGTGCCAGCAGCTTAGGACAGGGCCTTAGCAATCAGCCCCAGCATTTT. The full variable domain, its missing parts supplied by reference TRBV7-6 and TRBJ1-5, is GAGVSQSPRYKVTKRGQDVALRCDPISGHVSLYWYRQALGQGPEFLTYFNYEAQQDKSGLPNDRFSAERPEGSISTLTIQRTEQRDSAMYRCASSLGQGLSNQPQHFGDGTRLSIL.

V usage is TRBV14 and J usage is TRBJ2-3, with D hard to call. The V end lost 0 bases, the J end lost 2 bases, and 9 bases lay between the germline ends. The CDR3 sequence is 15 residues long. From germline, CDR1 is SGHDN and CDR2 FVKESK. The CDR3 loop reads CASSQERSSTDTQYF. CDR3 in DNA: TGTGCCAGCAGCCAAGAGAGGTCCTCCACAGATACGCAGTATTTT.

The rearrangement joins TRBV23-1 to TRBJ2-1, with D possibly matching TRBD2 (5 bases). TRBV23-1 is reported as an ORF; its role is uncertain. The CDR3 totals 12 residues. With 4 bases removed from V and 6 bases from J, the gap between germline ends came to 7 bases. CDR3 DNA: TGCGCCAGCAGTCTGGGGAGCAATGAGCAGTTCTTC. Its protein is CASSLGSNEQFF.

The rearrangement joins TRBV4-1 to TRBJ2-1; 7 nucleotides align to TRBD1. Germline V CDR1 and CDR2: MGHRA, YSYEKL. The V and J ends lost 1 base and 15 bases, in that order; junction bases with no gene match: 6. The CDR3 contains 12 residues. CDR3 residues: CASSQADRERFF. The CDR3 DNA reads TGCGCCAGCAGCCAAGCCGACAGGGAACGGTTCTTC.

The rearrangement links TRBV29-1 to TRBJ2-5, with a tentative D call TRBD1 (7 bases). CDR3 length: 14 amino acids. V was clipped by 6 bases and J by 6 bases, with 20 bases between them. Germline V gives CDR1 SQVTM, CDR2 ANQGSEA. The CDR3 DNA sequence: TGCAGCGTAAGAACGGGGACAGCGGGCCAGACCCAGTACTTC. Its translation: CSVRTGTAGQTQYF.

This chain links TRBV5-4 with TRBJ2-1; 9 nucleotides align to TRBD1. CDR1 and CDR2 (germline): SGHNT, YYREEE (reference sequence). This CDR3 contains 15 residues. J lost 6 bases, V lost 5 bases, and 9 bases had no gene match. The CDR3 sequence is CASSHRQGGGNEQFF. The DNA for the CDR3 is TGTGCCAGCAGTCATAGACAGGGGGGCGGCAATGAGCAGTTCTTC.

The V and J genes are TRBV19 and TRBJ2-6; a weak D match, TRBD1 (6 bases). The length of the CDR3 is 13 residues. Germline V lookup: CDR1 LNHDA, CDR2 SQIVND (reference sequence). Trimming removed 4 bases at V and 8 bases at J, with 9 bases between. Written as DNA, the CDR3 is TGTGCCAGTAGTACACAGGGTCCCAACGTCCTGACTTTC. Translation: CASSTQGPNVLTF.

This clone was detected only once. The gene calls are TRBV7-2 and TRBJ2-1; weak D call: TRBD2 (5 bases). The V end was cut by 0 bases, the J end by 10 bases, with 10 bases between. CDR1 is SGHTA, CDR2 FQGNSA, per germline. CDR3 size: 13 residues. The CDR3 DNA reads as TGTGCCAGCAGCTTAGCCGTCCCGGGGGAGCAGTTCTTC. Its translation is CASSLAVPGEQFF. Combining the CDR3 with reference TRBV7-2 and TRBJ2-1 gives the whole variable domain GAGVSQSPSNKVTEKGKDVELRCDPISGHTALYWYRQSLGQGLEFLIYFQGNSAPDKSGLPSDRFSAERTGGSVSTLTIQRTQQEDSAVYLCASSLAVPGEQFFGPGTRLTVL.

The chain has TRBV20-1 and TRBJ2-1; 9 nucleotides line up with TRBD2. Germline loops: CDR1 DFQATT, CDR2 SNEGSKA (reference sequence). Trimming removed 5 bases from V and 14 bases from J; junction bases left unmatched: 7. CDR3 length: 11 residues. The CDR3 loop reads CSAYSGSPEFF. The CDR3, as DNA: TGCAGTGCTTATAGCGGGAGTCCCGAGTTCTTC.

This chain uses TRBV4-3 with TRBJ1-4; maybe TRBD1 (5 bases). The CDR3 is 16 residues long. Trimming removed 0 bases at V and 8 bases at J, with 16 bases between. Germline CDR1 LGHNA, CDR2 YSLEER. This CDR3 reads CASSQDPRGGREKLFF. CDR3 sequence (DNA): TGCGCCAGCAGCCAAGATCCCCGGGGGGGGAGGGAAAAACTGTTTTTT.